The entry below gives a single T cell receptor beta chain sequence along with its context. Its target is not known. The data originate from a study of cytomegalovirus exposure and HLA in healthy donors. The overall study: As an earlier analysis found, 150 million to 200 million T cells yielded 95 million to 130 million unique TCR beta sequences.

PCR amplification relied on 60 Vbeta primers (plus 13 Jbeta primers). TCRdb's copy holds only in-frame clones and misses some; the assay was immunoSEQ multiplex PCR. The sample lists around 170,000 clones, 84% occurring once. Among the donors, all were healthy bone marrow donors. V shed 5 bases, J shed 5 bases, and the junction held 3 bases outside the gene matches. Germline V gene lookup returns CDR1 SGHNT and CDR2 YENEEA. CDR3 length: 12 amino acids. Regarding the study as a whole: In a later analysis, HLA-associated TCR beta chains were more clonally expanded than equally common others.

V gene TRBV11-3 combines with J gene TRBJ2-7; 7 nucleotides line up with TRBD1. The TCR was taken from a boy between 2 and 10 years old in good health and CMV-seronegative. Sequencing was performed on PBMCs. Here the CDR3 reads CASSPGQNEQYF. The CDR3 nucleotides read TGTGCCAGCAGCCCGGGACAGAACGAGCAGTACTTC.